This passage covers 27 T cell receptor beta chains from one sample sequenced in a study of blood T cell repertoires in COVID-19. Only in-frame clones appear in the TCRdb table, and some are missing; sequencing was by immunoSEQ multiplex PCR. The sample contains over 35,000 clones, around 81% of which appear only once. Sequenced material: peripheral blood. These receptors all stem from a human donor in a cohort sampled during active COVID-19.

This sequence joins TRBV4-1 and TRBJ2-1; 12 bases fit TRBD2. This CDR3 spans 17 amino acids. V gave up 0 bases and J gave up 9 bases; unmatched junction bases: 9. Germline CDR1 is MGHRA and CDR2 is YSYEKL. The CDR3 nucleotides are TGCGCCAGCAGCCAAGATCCTGCTAGCGGGGGGGCGGGTGAGCAGTTCTTC. Translating gives CASSQDPASGGAGEQFF.

The chain employs TRBV10-1 and TRBJ2-6; D is uncertain. V dropped 8 bases and J dropped 0 bases, with 20 bases sitting between them. The germline V gene encodes CDR1 WNHNN and CDR2 SYGVQD (reference sequence). The CDR3 totals 18 residues. The DNA for the CDR3 is TGCGCCAGCGCCGGATTCCGGGTCAATTTCTCTGGGGCCAACGTCCTGACTTTC. Its translation is CASAGFRVNFSGANVLTF.

The rearrangement links TRBV5-1 to TRBJ2-5; 8 bases align to TRBD2. This CDR3 is built from 16 residues. CDR1 and CDR2 from the germline V gene are SGHRS and YFSETQ. V trimming: 6 bases; J trimming: 8 bases; junction bases outside the gene matches: 18. CDR3 DNA: TGCGCCAGCACCCCCCGGGTAGCGGGGCCCGAGAGTACCCAGTACTTC. It encodes CASTPRVAGPESTQYF.

This sequence joins TRBV7-2 and TRBJ1-6, with D perhaps TRBD1 (6 bases). Germline V lookup: CDR1 SGHTA, CDR2 FQGNSA. V lost 7 bases and J lost 5, with 15 bases in between. The CDR3 runs to 15 residues. The CDR3 DNA reads TGTGCCAGCACCCAGCAGCGGACAGATAATTCACCCCTCCACTTT. Amino acid sequence: CASTQQRTDNSPLHF.

The table lists this clone with a few counts. The chain combines TRBV6-7 with TRBJ1-5, with D perhaps TRBD1 (6 bases). TRBV6-7 is sorted into the ORF group, with uncertain function. The CDR3 contains 13 residues. V lost 6 bases and J lost 3, with 9 bases in between. The CDR3 nucleotides read TGTGCCAGCAGGAGGGGGATCAATCAGCCCCAGCATTTT. As protein: CASRRGINQPQHF.

This chain joins TRBV15 and TRBJ1-2, with a possible D match to TRBD1 (5 bases). This CDR3 has 14 amino acids. Germline loops: CDR1 LNHNV, CDR2 YYDKDF (reference sequence). Deletions cut 6 bases from V and 4 bases from J, with 15 bases between. CDR3 in amino acids: CATRATPTGYGYTF. In nucleotides, the CDR3 is TGTGCCACCAGGGCAACACCAACAGGCTATGGCTACACCTTC.

The chain couples TRBV5-1 to TRBJ2-7; 7 bases are shared with TRBD2. Germline V gives CDR1 SGHRS, CDR2 YFSETQ. The CDR3 is 12 residues long. J was trimmed by 7 bases and V by 1 base; bases with no gene match: 2. Written as DNA, the CDR3 is TGCGCCAGCAGCTTGACAGCGGGGGAGCAGTACTTC. It translates to CASSLTAGEQYF.

The genes are TRBV9 and TRBJ1-5, with a possible D match to TRBD1 (6 bases). The V gene's germline CDR1 is SGDLS and CDR2 YYNGEE. The length of the CDR3 is 12 residues. The V gene lost 4 bases and the J gene lost 9 bases, with 11 bases spanning the gap. CDR3 sequence: CASSPEGGPQHF. The DNA for the CDR3 is TGTGCCAGCAGCCCCGAAGGGGGGCCCCAGCATTTT.

The genes are TRBV3-1 (or the pseudogene TRBV3-2) and TRBJ1-6; 7 positions agree with TRBD1. V lost 2 bases, J lost 8 bases, and 3 bases stayed unmatched. In germline, CDR1 is LGHDT, CDR2 YNNKEL (reference sequence). This CDR3 contains 14 residues. CDR3 amino acids: CASSQRTGDSPLHF. DNA of the CDR3: TGTGCCAGCAGCCAACGAACAGGGGATTCACCCCTCCACTTT.

This clone was observed a few times. V usage is TRBV12-3 or TRBV12-4 and J usage is TRBJ1-5; D remains ambiguous. The CDR3 runs to 12 residues. Trimming stripped 7 bases from V and 5 bases from J, with 9 bases between. The CDR3 protein is CASMVGDQPQHF. Written as DNA, the CDR3 is TGTGCCAGCATGGTAGGAGATCAGCCCCAGCATTTT.

The chain employs TRBV7-2 and TRBJ2-4; 10 bases match TRBD2. Trimming took 1 base from V and 0 from J; bases not matched to a gene: 6. The CDR3 contains 18 residues. Germline loops: CDR1 SGHTA, CDR2 FQGNSA. CDR3 in amino acids: CASSLEVTSGLAKNIQYF. CDR3 nucleotides: TGTGCCAGCAGCTTAGAGGTGACTAGCGGGCTAGCCAAAAACATTCAGTACTTC.

The chain couples TRBV5-1 to TRBJ1-4; TRBD1 is a possible D gene (6 bases). Germline CDR1 SGHRS, CDR2 YFSETQ. The germline V and J ends were trimmed by 0 bases and 5 bases, with 8 bases remaining between them. The CDR3 contains 14 residues. Here the CDR3 reads CASSLERGNEKLFF. The DNA for the CDR3 is TGCGCCAGCAGCTTGGAAAGGGGGAATGAAAAACTGTTTTTT.

Written as DNA, the CDR3 is TGTGCCAGCAGCTTGGCGGGGGATCAGCCCCAGCATTTT. Translating it yields CASSLAGDQPQHF. V gene TRBV7-8 combines with J gene TRBJ1-5; a possible D gene is TRBD1 (5 bases). V lost 3 bases and J 5 bases, leaving 8 bases between the germline ends. Germline CDR1 reads SGHVS; CDR2 reads FQNEAQ. The CDR3 is 13 residues long. The full variable domain, its missing parts supplied by reference TRBV7-8 and TRBJ1-5, is GAGVSQSPRYKVAKRGQDVALRCDPISGHVSLFWYQQALGQGPEFLTYFQNEAQLDKSGLPSDRFFAERPEGSVSTLKIQRTQQEDSAVYLCASSLAGDQPQHFGDGTRLSIL.

This clone was counted a few times. The chain links TRBV7-9 to TRBJ1-5; D gene ambiguous. V lost 5 bases and J 4 bases, leaving 6 bases between the germline ends. This CDR3 comprises 12 residues. The V gene's germline CDR1 is SEHNR and CDR2 FQNEAQ (reference sequence). For the CDR3, the DNA is TGTGCCAGCAGCCTACCAAATCAGCCCCAGCATTTT. It translates to CASSLPNQPQHF.

The chain has TRBV19 and TRBJ1-2, with D possibly matching TRBD1 (6 bases). CDR3 length equals 12 residues. Germline CDR1 reads LNHDA; CDR2 reads SQIVND (reference sequence). The germline V and J ends were trimmed by 8 bases and 3 bases, with 10 bases remaining between them. The DNA of the CDR3 is TGTGCCAGTGCCCCAGGGGACTATGGCTACACCTTC. Protein: CASAPGDYGYTF.

This clone was counted once. J is TRBJ1-2 and V is TRBV2; the match to TRBD1 covers 8 bases. CDR3 size: 16 residues. The V segment lost 5 bases and the J segment 6 bases; nucleotides outside the gene matches: 14. The germline CDR1 and CDR2 sequences are SNHLY and FYNNEI. The CDR3 loop reads CASSRDRTKGADGYTF. The CDR3 DNA reads TGTGCCAGCAGTCGGGACAGGACAAAAGGGGCGGATGGCTACACCTTC.

The chain combines TRBV3-1 (or the pseudogene TRBV3-2) with TRBJ1-2; maybe TRBD1 (6 bases). The CDR3 spans 13 residues. Germline values: CDR1 LGHDT, CDR2 YNNKEL (reference sequence). With 0 bases removed from V and 6 bases from J, the gap between germline ends came to 8 bases. CDR3 sequence: CASSQDRGHGYTF. The CDR3 bases are TGTGCCAGCAGCCAAGACAGGGGCCATGGCTACACCTTC.

This clone came up a few times. The chain has TRBV30 and TRBJ1-2; TRBD1 aligns across 9 bases. Germline V gene sequence: CDR1 GTSNPN, CDR2 SVGIG (reference sequence). The junction had 8 bases not matched to a gene; V was cut back by 2 bases and J by 4 bases. The CDR3 loop spans 15 amino acids. This CDR3 reads CAWSPYRGPGYGYTF. The CDR3 coding sequence is TGTGCCTGGAGTCCCTACAGGGGGCCTGGCTATGGCTACACCTTC.

The rearrangement links TRBV10-3 to TRBJ1-3, with D perhaps TRBD1 (6 bases). This CDR3 is built from 15 residues. Germline V lookup: CDR1 ENHRY, CDR2 SYGVKD. V shed 6 bases and J shed 0 bases, with 12 bases lying between them. The CDR3 reads CAISTDRSSGNTIYF. The CDR3 DNA reads as TGTGCCATCAGCACAGACAGGAGCTCTGGAAACACCATATATTTT.

The chain recombines TRBV18 with TRBJ2-7; D is uncertain. The CDR3 is 13 amino acids. The V end was cut by 5 bases, the J end by 6 bases, with 14 bases between. Germline V gene lookup returns CDR1 KGHSH and CDR2 LQKENI. In DNA, the CDR3 is TGTGCCAGCTCAACGGGTGGCACTGCCGAGCAGTACTTC. It codes for CASSTGGTAEQYF.

The V and J genes are TRBV28 and TRBJ2-2, with 7 bases aligning to TRBD2. Looked up from germline, CDR1 is MDHEN and CDR2 is SYDVKM. V lost 4 bases, J lost 0 bases, and 14 bases stayed unmatched. The CDR3 has 19 residues. CDR3: CASSWSGVFATANTGELFF. DNA for the CDR3: TGTGCCAGCAGTTGGAGCGGGGTATTCGCGACAGCGAACACCGGGGAGCTGTTTTTT.

The rearrangement links TRBV5-1 to TRBJ1-6; D not resolved. The CDR3 is 14 residues long. Germline V gene data show CDR1 as SGHRS and CDR2 as YFSETQ. V was clipped by 4 bases and J by 7 bases, with 12 bases between them. DNA for the CDR3: TGCGCCAGCAGCCCCGGTCCGTCGAATTCACCCCTCCACTTT. This encodes CASSPGPSNSPLHF.

The table lists this clone with a few counts. CDR3 amino acids: CATSDLDRDTGELFF. The CDR3 DNA is TGTGCCACCAGTGACCTGGACAGGGACACCGGGGAGCTGTTTTTT. The rearrangement links TRBV24-1 to TRBJ2-2; 8 positions match TRBD1. This CDR3 comprises 15 residues. Germline V CDR1 and CDR2: KGHDR, SFDVKD. The J segment lost 3 bases and the V segment lost 4 bases, leaving 3 bases of the junction unmatched.

The chain links TRBV10-3 to TRBJ1-2, with 11 positions matching TRBD1. Trimming removed 6 bases from V and 3 bases from J; junction bases left unmatched: 3. This CDR3 has 14 amino acids. Germline values: CDR1 ENHRY, CDR2 SYGVKD. CDR3 region: CAIRLGQGDYGYTF. The CDR3 nucleotides read TGTGCCATCAGACTGGGACAGGGGGACTATGGCTACACCTTC.

This rearrangement joins TRBV4-3 to TRBJ2-1, with D possibly matching TRBD1 (6 bases). V was trimmed by 5 bases and J by 5 bases, leaving 16 bases between them. The CDR3 covers 15 residues. Germline CDR1 and CDR2: LGHNA and YSLEER. The CDR3 is CASSSQQTGDNEQFF. CDR3 DNA sequence: TGCGCCAGCAGCTCTCAGCAGACAGGAGACAATGAGCAGTTCTTC.

This clone was seen once. This sequence joins TRBV6-5 and TRBJ2-4; 9 nucleotides line up with TRBD2. This CDR3 comprises 14 residues. The germline gives CDR1 MNHEY, CDR2 SVGAGI. With 8 bases clipped from V and 3 bases from J, the junction kept 5 bases outside the gene matches. DNA for the CDR3: TGTGCCAGCTTTAGCGGGGGTGGCAAAAACATTCAGTACTTC. It codes for CASFSGGGKNIQYF.

V and J are TRBV15 and TRBJ2-3; the D is unclear. CDR1 and CDR2 (germline): LNHNV, YYDKDF (reference sequence). CDR3 size: 13 residues. The V gene lost 5 bases and the J gene lost 2 bases, with 8 bases spanning the gap. The CDR3 DNA is TGTGCCACCAGCGACACCCCCACAGATACGCAGTATTTT. Translation gives CATSDTPTDTQYF.